This TCR beta chain originates from a study of T cell repertoires in cytomegalovirus infection. For the study at large: Signatures in public TCR beta sequences pointed to both CMV infection and matching HLA type.

TCRdb reanalysed the reads using MiXCR and keeps one entry per CDR3 protein. Seen here are fewer than 1,000,000 distinct CDR3 sequences, about a third observed once, and the top ten hold more than 13%. Worth noting for this clonotype: The antigen is unknown.

Per the germline V gene, CDR1 is SEHNR and CDR2 is FQNEAQ (reference sequence). The CDR3 sequence is 13 residues long. The TCR comes from a human donor in good health (CMV status not recorded). Some clones in this sample may be carry-over from other donors' samples. Sequenced here: cultured CD8+ T cells from PBMCs, sampled from culture after CMV antigen stimulation. The chain couples TRBV7-9 to TRBJ2-2; TRBD1 matches 8 bases. CDR3 residues: CLHGQGSTGELFF. As DNA, the CDR3 is TGTCTTCACGGACAGGGTAGCACCGGGGAGCTGTTTTTT.